This TCR beta chain stems from a study of blood T cell repertoires in COVID-19. Study summary: Collection of acute and convalescent COVID-19 samples took place in the United States, Italy and Spain. The analysed material was cDNA or gDNA that came from T cells, B-cell-depleted T cells, or PBMCs.

Authors' data handling: Reference gene primer amplification yielded estimated nucleated cell counts. Here immunoSEQ multiplex PCR was the method, and the copy in TCRdb shows in-frame clones only, minus some. Clone size and the V and J calls come from that table; the DNA yielded D and trimming. The table includes some 140,000 clones, approximately 85% detected once. From germline, CDR1 is SEHNR and CDR2 FQNEAQ (reference sequence). The CDR3 spans 16 residues. Trimming removed 0 bases from V and 6 bases from J, with 17 bases in between. Those enrolled in Seattle joined during active infection and were followed longitudinally afterward.

The V and J genes are TRBV7-9 and TRBJ1-2; a weak D match, TRBD1 (5 bases). This receptor was obtained from a man between 60 and 70 years old with COVID-19, enrolled during active disease. Sample: peripheral blood. CDR3 sequence reads: CASSLASPRVSHGYTF. As DNA, the CDR3 is TGTGCCAGCAGCTTAGCGAGCCCCAGGGTTTCACATGGCTACACCTTC.